The 6 T cell receptor beta chains reported below all come from one sample, sequenced in a study of siplizumab effects on memory and regulatory T cells. The protocol was immunoSEQ multiplex PCR, while the TCRdb copy is restricted to in-frame clones and leaves out a portion. The repertoire holds roughly 120,000 clones, with approximately 94% as singletons. Input material: non-Treg CD4+ T cells sorted from blood. The receptors were sampled from a human donor in good health.

As regards this clone: Distinct nucleotide sequences in the sample also encode this CDR3. This chain joins TRBV6-5 and TRBJ1-5; D gene unclear. Trimming shortened V by 0 bases and J by 1 base, and 1 base separated the two germline ends. Looked up from germline, CDR1 is MNHEY and CDR2 is SVGAGI. This CDR3 spans 13 amino acids. CDR3 nucleotide sequence: TGTGCCAGCAGTTACTCCAGCAATCAGCCCCAGCATTTT. It is translated as CASSYSSNQPQHF.

Comment on this clone: The junction does not match germline at one end; this may be a read error. The chain carries TRBV11-2 and TRBJ1-2; D is unresolved. From germline, CDR1 is SGHAT and CDR2 FQNNGV. The CDR3 extends over 11 amino acids. CDR3 nucleotide sequence: TGTGCCAGCAGCTTAAAGTCTTCCGTCCAATTC. It yields the protein CASSLKSSVQF.

V usage is TRBV4-1 and J usage is TRBJ2-5; D is perhaps TRBD2 (7 bases). Per the germline V gene, CDR1 is MGHRA and CDR2 is YSYEKL. Deletions cut 4 bases from V and 5 bases from J, with 17 bases between. There are 15 residues in the CDR3. CDR3 protein: CASSPSGGPWETQYF. CDR3 nucleotide sequence: TGCGCCAGCAGCCCGTCCGGGGGGCCGTGGGAGACCCAGTACTTC.

The V gene is TRBV5-1, the J gene TRBJ2-3; 8 bases line up with TRBD2. The germline CDR1 and CDR2 sequences are SGHRS and YFSETQ. This CDR3 spans 16 amino acids. J gave up 0 bases and V 3 bases, and 6 bases lay outside the gene matches. CDR3 DNA sequence: TGCGCCAGCAGCTCCGAACTAGCGGCTAGCACAGATACGCAGTATTTT. Its protein is CASSSELAASTDTQYF.

The chain employs TRBV15 and TRBJ2-1; TRBD2 matches at 8 bases. Germline assignment: CDR1 LNHNV and CDR2 YYDKDF (reference sequence). Trimming at V came to 0 bases and at J to 7 bases, leaving 8 bases not matched to a gene. The CDR3 length is 16 residues. CDR3 bases: TGTGCCACCAGCAGAGATCTCGCGGGAGGTCGAAATGAGCAGTTCTTC. Its protein product is CATSRDLAGGRNEQFF.

This chain connects TRBV7-9 to TRBJ1-1; D is unclear. Germline lookup yields CDR1 SEHNR and CDR2 FQNEAQ (reference sequence). This CDR3 has 16 residues. V lost 1 base and J 0 bases, leaving 12 bases between the germline ends. The CDR3 nucleotides read TGTGCCAGCAGCTTAGGCCTCCGAAACTTGAACACTGAAGCTTTCTTT. Protein sequence: CASSLGLRNLNTEAFF.